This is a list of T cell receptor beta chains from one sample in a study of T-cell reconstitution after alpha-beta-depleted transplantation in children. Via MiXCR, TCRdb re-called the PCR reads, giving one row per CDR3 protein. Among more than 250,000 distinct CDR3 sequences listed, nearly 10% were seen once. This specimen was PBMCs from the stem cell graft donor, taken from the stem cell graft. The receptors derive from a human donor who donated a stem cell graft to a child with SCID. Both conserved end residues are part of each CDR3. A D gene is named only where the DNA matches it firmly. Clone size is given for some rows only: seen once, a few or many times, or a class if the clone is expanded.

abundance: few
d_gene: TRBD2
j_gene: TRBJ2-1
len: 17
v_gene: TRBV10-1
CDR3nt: TGCGCCAGCAGTGGAGGCGGGGGTTCTCATCTATACAATGAGCAGTTCTTC
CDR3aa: CASSGGGGSHLYNEQFF

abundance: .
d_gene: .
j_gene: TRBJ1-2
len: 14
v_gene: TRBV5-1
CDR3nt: TGCGCCAGCAGCCGGGACCCAGAGAACTATGGCTACACCTTC
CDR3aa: CASSRDPENYGYTF

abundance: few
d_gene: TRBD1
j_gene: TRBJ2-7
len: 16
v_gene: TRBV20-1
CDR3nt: TGCAGTGCTAGATCCTGGGACAGGGGAATCTCCTACGAGCAGTACTTC
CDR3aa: CSARSWDRGISYEQYF

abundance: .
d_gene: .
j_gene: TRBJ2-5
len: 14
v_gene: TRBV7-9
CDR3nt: TGTGCCAGCAGCTGGTGGCGTTCCCAAGAGACCCAGTACTTC
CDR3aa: CASSWWRSQETQYF

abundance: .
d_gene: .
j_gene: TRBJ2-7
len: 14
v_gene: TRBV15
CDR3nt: TGTGCCACCAGCATAAACACTGGGCCCTACGAGCAGTACTTC
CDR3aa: CATSINTGPYEQYF

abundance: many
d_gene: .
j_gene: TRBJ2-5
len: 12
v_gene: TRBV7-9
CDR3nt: TGTGCCAGCAGCTTAAACCAAGAGACCCAGTACTTC
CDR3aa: CASSLNQETQYF

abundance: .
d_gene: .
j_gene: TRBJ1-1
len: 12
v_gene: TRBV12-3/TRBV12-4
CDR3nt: TGTGCCAGCAGTTCAACGAACACTGAAGCTTTCTTT
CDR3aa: CASSSTNTEAFF

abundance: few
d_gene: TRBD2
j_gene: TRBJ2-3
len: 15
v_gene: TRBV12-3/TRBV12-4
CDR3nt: TGTGCCAGCAGCCTCCTAGCGGGGTCACTGTGGACGCAGTATTTT
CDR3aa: CASSLLAGSLWTQYF

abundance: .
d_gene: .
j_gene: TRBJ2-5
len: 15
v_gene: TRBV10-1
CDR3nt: TGCGTCAGCAGTGAGTCGGCAGGGCAAGCGGAGACCCAGTACTTC
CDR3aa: CVSSESAGQAETQYF

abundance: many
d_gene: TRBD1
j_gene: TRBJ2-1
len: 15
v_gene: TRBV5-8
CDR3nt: TGTGCCAGCAGTCGGGACAGGGGGCTTTACAATGAGCAGTTCTTC
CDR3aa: CASSRDRGLYNEQFF

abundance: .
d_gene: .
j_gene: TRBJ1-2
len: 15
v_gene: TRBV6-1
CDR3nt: TGTGCCAGCAGTGAAGGGGGGACACAAAACTATGGCTACACCTTC
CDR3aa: CASSEGGTQNYGYTF

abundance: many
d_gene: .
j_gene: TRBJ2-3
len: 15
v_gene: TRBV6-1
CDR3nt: TGTGCCAGCAGGGAAGGGCTACCAGGCCCAGATACGCAGTATTTT
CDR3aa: CASREGLPGPDTQYF

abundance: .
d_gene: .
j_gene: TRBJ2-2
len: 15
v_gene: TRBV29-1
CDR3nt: TGCAGCGTTGAAGGGGGGGGGACACCTCCCGGGGAGCTGTTTTTT
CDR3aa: CSVEGGGTPPGELFF

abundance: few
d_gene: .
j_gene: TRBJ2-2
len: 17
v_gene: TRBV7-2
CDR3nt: TGTGCCAGCAGCGGACAATACGAAGGAGGGGGAACCGGGGAGCTGTTTTTT
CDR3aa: CASSGQYEGGGTGELFF

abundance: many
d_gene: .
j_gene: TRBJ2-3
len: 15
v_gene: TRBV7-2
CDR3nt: TGTGCCAGCAGCTTAGGCGGTGGTACTACAGATACGCAGTATTTT
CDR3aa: CASSLGGGTTDTQYF

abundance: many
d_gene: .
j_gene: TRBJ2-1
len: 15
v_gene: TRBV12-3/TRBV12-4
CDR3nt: TGTGCCAGCAGTTTCTGGGGGATGGAGTACAATGAGCAGTTCTTC
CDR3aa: CASSFWGMEYNEQFF

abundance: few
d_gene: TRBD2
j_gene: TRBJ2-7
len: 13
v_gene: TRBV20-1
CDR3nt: TGCAGTGCTAGCGGCCTAGCGGGCTACGAGCAGTACTTC
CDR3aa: CSASGLAGYEQYF

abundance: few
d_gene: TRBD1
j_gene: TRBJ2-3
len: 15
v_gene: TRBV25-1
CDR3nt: TGTGCCAGCAGTTCCGGGGACAGGGCCACAGATACGCAGTATTTT
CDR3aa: CASSSGDRATDTQYF

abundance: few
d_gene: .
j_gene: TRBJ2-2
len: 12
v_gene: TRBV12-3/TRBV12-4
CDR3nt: TGTGCCAGCAGTTACGGGCCCGGGGAGCTGTTTTTT
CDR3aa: CASSYGPGELFF

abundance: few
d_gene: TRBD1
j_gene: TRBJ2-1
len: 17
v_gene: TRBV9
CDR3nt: TGTGCCAGCAGCGTAGCTTTGGGGACAGTTTCCTACAATGAGCAGTTCTTC
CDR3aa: CASSVALGTVSYNEQFF

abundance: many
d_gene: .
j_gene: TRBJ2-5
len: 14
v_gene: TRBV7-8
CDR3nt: TGTGCCAGCAGTTGGGACTGGGGCGCTGAGACCCAGTACTTC
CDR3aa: CASSWDWGAETQYF

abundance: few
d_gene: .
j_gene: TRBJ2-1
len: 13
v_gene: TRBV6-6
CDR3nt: TGTGCCAGCGGGGTGGGTCTGGGAGCTGAGCAGTTCTTC
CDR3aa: CASGVGLGAEQFF

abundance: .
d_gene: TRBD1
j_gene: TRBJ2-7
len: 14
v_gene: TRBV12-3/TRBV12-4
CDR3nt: TGTGCCAGCAAAACGACAGGGTTCGCTTACGAGCAGTACTTC
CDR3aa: CASKTTGFAYEQYF

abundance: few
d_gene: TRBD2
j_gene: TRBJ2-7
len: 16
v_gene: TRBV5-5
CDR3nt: TGTGCCAGCAGCTTCCAGCGGGGAGGAATCTCCTACGAGCAGTACTTC
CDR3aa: CASSFQRGGISYEQYF

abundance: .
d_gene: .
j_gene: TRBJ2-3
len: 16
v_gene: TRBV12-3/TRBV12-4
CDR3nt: TGTGCCAGCAGGAAACTGGGGGGACAGCTCACAGATACGCAGTATTTT
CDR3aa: CASRKLGGQLTDTQYF

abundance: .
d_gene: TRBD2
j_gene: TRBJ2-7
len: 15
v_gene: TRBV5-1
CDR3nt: TGCGCCAGCAGCTTGGGACTAGCGGGGGTGGAGGAGCAGTACTTC
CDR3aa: CASSLGLAGVEEQYF

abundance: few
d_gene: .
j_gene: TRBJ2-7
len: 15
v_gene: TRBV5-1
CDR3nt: TGCGCCAGCAGCGTTGATTGGGGAAATCACTACGAGCAGTACTTC
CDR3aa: CASSVDWGNHYEQYF

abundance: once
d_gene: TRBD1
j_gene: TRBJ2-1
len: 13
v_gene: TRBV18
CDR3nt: TGTGCCGGCTCACCATGGGACAGCAATGAGCAGTTCTTC
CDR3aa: CAGSPWDSNEQFF

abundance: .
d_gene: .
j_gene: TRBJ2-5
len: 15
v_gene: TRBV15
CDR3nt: TGTGCCACCAGCAGAGATCTGACAAGCCAAGAGACCCAGTACTTC
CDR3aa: CATSRDLTSQETQYF

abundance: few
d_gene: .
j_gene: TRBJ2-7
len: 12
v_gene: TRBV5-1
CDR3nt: TGCGCCAGCAGCTTGGTGGGCGGAGAGCAGTACTTC
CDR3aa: CASSLVGGEQYF

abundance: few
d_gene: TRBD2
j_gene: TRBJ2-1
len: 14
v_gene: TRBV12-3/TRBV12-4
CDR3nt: TGTGCCAGCAGTGGGGGTCTAGCGGAAAGAGAGCAGTTCTTC
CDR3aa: CASSGGLAEREQFF

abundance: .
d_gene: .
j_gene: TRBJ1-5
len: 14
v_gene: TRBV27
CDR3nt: TGTGCCAGCAGTTTTCGGTCCGACAATCAGCCCCAGCATTTT
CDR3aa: CASSFRSDNQPQHF

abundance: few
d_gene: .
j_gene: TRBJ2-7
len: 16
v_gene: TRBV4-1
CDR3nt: TGCGCCAGCACCGAATTTCCGAATGGGGGCTCCTACGAGCAGTACTTC
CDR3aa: CASTEFPNGGSYEQYF

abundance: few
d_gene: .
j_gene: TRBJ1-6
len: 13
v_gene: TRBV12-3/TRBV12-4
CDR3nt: TGTGCCAGCACCCCCGATGGGAATTCACCCCTCCACTTT
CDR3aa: CASTPDGNSPLHF

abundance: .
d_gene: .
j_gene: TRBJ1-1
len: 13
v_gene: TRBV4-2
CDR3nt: TGTGCCAGCAGCCAAGTGGCGGACACTGAAGCTTTCTTT
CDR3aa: CASSQVADTEAFF

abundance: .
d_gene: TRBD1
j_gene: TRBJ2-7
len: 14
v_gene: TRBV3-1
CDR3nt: TGTGCCAGCAGCCAAGGGACAGGGGTAAGCGAGCAGTACTTC
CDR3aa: CASSQGTGVSEQYF

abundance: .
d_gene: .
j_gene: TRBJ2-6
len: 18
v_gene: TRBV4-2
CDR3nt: TGTGCCAGCAGCCCCCGGTCGGAGGGGGGGTCAGGGGCCAACGTCCTGACTTTC
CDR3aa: CASSPRSEGGSGANVLTF

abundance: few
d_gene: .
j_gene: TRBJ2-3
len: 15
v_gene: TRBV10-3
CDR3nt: TGTGCCATCAGTGCCTCGGGGGCCCCCACAGATACGCAGTATTTT
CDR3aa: CAISASGAPTDTQYF

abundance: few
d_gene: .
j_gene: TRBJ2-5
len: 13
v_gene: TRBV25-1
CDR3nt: TGTGCCAGCAGTGAATACCAGGCAGGGTCCCAGTACTTC
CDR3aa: CASSEYQAGSQYF

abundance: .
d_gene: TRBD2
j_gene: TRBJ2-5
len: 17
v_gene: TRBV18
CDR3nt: TGTGCCAGCTCACCCATCACGACTAGCGGGGGTAGAGAGACCCAGTACTTC
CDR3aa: CASSPITTSGGRETQYF

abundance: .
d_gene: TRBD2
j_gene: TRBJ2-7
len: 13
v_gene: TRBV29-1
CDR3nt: TGCAGCGCCTGCGGGACTACCTTGTATGAGCAGTACTTC
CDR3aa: CSACGTTLYEQYF

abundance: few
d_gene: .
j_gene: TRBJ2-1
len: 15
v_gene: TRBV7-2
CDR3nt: TGTGCCAGCAGCTTAGTTGCGGGGGCTACGGATGAGCAGTTCTTC
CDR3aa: CASSLVAGATDEQFF